This T cell receptor (beta chain) was sequenced in a study of human T cells and chemical hapten exposure. Study in general: Small pooled library volume differences mainly caused per-sample TCR yield variation. Findings of the study overall: The immune response of these alopecia patients might not match healthy individuals'.

Between the trimmed V and J ends, which lost 1 base and 9 bases, there was a span of 10 bases. This CDR3 comprises 13 residues. Germline V CDR1 and CDR2: SGHTA, FQGNSA. TCRdb recomputed calls from the RACE reads with MiXCR, one row per CDR3 protein. The data contain about 250,000 distinct CDR3 sequences, approximately 7.5% of them singletons. Stated time point: pre-sensitization, week 0. Treatment here: therapeutic diphenylcyclopropenone sensitization with weekly scalp DPC. This clonotype was seen a few times. What it binds is unknown. The sequence derives from a man between 18 and 35 years old with alopecia areata. Some clones in this sample may be carry-over from other donors' samples. V gene TRBV7-2 combines with J gene TRBJ2-1, with D hard to call. The sample here was whole blood, taken in connection with sensitization to the hapten diphenylcyclopropenone (DPC). Here the CDR3 DNA reads TGTGCCAGCAGCTTAGTGCTGGAAGGTGAGCAGTTCTTC. This encodes CASSLVLEGEQFF. Together with reference TRBV7-2 and TRBJ2-1, the CDR3 gives the full variable domain: GAGVSQSPSNKVTEKGKDVELRCDPISGHTALYWYRQSLGQGLEFLIYFQGNSAPDKSGLPSDRFSAERTGGSVSTLTIQRTQQEDSAVYLCASSLVLEGEQFFGPGTRLTVL.